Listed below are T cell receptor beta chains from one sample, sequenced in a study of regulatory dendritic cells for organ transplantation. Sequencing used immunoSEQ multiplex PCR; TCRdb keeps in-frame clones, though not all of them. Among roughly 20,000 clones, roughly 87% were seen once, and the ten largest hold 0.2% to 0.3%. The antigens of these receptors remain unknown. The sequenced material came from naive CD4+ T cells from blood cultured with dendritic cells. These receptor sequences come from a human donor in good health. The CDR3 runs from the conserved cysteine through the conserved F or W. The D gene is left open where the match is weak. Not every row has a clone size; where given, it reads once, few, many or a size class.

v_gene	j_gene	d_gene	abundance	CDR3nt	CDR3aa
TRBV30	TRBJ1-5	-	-	TGTGCCTGGAGTCTATCCCTGCCGAATCAGCCCCAGCATTTT	CAWSLSLPNQPQHF
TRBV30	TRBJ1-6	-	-	TGTGCCTGGACTTTAATAGGGGGTTATAATTCACCCCTCCACTTT	CAWTLIGGYNSPLHF
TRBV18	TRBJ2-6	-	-	TGTGCCAGCTCCCCAGAACAGGGCAAATCCTCTGGGGCCAACGTCCTGACTTTC	CASSPEQGKSSGANVLTF
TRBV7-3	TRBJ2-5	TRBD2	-	TGTGCCAGCAGCTTAATAGGTAGCGGGGGGCAAGAGACCCAGTACTTC	CASSLIGSGGQETQYF
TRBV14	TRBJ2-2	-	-	TGTGCCAGCAGCCAAGGCGTAACCGGGGAGCTGTTTTTT	CASSQGVTGELFF
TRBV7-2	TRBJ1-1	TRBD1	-	TGTGCCAGCGGACCCGGGACAGGGGGTAACACTGAAGCTTTCTTT	CASGPGTGGNTEAFF
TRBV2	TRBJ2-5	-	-	TGTGCCAGCAGTGATTTCAGGGGAGAGACCCAGTACTTC	CASSDFRGETQYF
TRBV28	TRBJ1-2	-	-	TGTGCCAGCAGTTTACCCAAGGGGGTTAACTATGGCTACACCTTC	CASSLPKGVNYGYTF
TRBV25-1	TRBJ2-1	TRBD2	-	TGTGCCAGCAGTGTAGTGACTAGCGGGGGGCCGAATGAGCAGTTCTTC	CASSVVTSGGPNEQFF
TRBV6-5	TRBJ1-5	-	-	TGTGCCAGCAGTTCGCTAAGACACAATCAGCCCCAGCATTTT	CASSSLRHNQPQHF
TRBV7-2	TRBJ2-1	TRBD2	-	TGTGCCAGCAGCTTTCTAGCGGGAAATGAGCAGTTCTTC	CASSFLAGNEQFF
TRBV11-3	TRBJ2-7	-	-	TGTGCCAGCAGCTTATACGGGGGCGAGATTAGCGAGCAGTACTTC	CASSLYGGEISEQYF
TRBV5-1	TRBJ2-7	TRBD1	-	TGCGCCAGCAGCCAACAGGGGGCCGGGTACGAGCAGTACTTC	CASSQQGAGYEQYF
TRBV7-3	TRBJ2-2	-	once	TGTGCCAGCAGCCCCCTCCGCACCGGGGAGCTGTTTTTT	CASSPLRTGELFF
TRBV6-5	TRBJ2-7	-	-	TGTGCCAGCAGTTACTCGTCGGGGGTTCGCGAGCAGTACTTC	CASSYSSGVREQYF
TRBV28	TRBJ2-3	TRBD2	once	TGTGCCAGCAAACCGGCGGGGGTAGCGGGAGGAATAGATACGCAGTATTTT	CASKPAGVAGGIDTQYF
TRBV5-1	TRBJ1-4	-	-	TGCGCCAGCAGCTTGTTTACGGGGTCGGCTAATGAAAAACTGTTTTTT	CASSLFTGSANEKLFF
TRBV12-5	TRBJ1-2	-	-	TGTGCTAGTGGTTTGGCCTACCAGGGGAGCGGCTATGGCTACACCTTC	CASGLAYQGSGYGYTF
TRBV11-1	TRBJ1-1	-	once	TGTGCCAGCAGCTTGCGCCCGTTACTTAGGACGGAGAACACTGAAGCTTTCTTT	CASSLRPLLRTENTEAFF
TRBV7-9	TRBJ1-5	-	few	TGTGCCAGCAGCTTAGCGGGGGAGGGGAATCAGCCCCAGCATTTT	CASSLAGEGNQPQHF
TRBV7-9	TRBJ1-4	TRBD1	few	TGTGCCAGCAGCCCCGGACAGGGAAGAGGAGAAAAACTGTTTTTT	CASSPGQGRGEKLFF
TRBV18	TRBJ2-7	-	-	TGTGCCAGCTCACCCCCGCGCGGACAGTCAAACTCCTACGAGCAGTACTTC	CASSPPRGQSNSYEQYF
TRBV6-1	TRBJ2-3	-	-	TGTGCCAGCAAGGGCGGGACTAGCACAGATACGCAGTATTTT	CASKGGTSTDTQYF
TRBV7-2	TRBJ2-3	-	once	TGTGCCAGCAGCTTGCCGACAGATACGCAGTATTTT	CASSLPTDTQYF
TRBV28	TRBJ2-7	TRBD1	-	TGTGCCAGCAGTTTCTGGGGAGGACAGGGGACCTACGAGCAGTACTTC	CASSFWGGQGTYEQYF
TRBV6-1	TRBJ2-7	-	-	TGTGCCAGCAGCGTGGGGATCGTGAGCTCCTACGAGCAGTACTTC	CASSVGIVSSYEQYF
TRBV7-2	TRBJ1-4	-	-	TGTGCCAGCAGCTTAGACAGAACTTTTGGAACTAATGAAAAACTGTTTTTT	CASSLDRTFGTNEKLFF
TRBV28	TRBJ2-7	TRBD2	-	TGTGCCAGCAGTTTCGGGGGGAGGACCTACGAGCAGTACTTC	CASSFGGRTYEQYF
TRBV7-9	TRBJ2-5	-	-	TGTGCCAGCAGCTTAGTAGGACAATCGGTGGAGACCCAGTACTTC	CASSLVGQSVETQYF
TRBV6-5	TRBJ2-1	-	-	TGTGCCAGCAGCTCCGGAGGGGGGAGGTATGAGCAGTTCTTC	CASSSGGGRYEQFF
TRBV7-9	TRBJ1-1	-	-	TGTGCCAGCAGCTCCGGGCCACAGGACACTGAAGCTTTCTTT	CASSSGPQDTEAFF
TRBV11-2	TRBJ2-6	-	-	TGTGCCAGCAGCCGAAGGGGGGACGGATTATACTCTGGGGCCAACGTCCTGACTTTC	CASSRRGDGLYSGANVLTF
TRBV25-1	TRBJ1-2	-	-	TGTGCCAGCAGCAAACAGGGTGTGAGAGGCTACACCTTC	CASSKQGVRGYTF
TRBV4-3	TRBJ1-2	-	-	TGCGCCAGCAGCCAAGTACTACCTCAAGCTGGGGGCAGATCCTATGGCTACACCTTC	CASSQVLPQAGGRSYGYTF
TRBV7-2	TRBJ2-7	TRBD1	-	TGTGCCAGCAGCTTAGAGGGACAGCGGTCCTACGAGCAGTACTTC	CASSLEGQRSYEQYF
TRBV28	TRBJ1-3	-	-	TGTGCCACCACGGACAGCTCGTACGGAAACACCATATATTTT	CATTDSSYGNTIYF
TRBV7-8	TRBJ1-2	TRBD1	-	TGTGCCAGCAGCTCCGGTTACTCAGACAGGGGTGAGGATGGCTACACCTTC	CASSSGYSDRGEDGYTF
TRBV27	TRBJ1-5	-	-	TGTGCCAGCAGTTCCGATCGGGGCGGTTATAGCAATCAGCCCCAGCATTTT	CASSSDRGGYSNQPQHF